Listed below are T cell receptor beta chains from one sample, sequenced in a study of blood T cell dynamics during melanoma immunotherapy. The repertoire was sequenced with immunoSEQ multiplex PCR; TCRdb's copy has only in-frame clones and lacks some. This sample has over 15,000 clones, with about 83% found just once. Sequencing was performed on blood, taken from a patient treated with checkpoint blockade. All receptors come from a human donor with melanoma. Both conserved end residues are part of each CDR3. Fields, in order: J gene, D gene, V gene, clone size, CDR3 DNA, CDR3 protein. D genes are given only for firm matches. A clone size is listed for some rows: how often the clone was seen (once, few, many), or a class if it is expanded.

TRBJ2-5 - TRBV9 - TGTGCCAGCAGCGTAGGTGCGATTTTTGGGGCCCAAGAGACCCAGTACTTC CASSVGAIFGAQETQYF
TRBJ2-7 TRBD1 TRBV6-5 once TGTGCCAGCAGACCTACAGGGGGATCCTACGAGCAGTACTTC CASRPTGGSYEQYF
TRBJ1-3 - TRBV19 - TGTGCCAGTATTGGATACTCTGGAAACACCATATATTTT CASIGYSGNTIYF
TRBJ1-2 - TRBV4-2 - TGTGCCAGCAGCCAAGATACCAGCTACACCTTC CASSQDTSYTF
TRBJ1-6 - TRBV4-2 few TGTGCCAGCAGCCTTTCAGGCGGGGATTCACCCCTCCACTTT CASSLSGGDSPLHF
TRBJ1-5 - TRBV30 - TGTGCCTGGAGGAGCGGTCCAGGTCAGCCCCAGCATTTT CAWRSGPGQPQHF
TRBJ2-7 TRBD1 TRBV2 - TGTGCCAGCGGAGGGACAGGGGCGTGGGAGCAGTACTTC CASGGTGAWEQYF
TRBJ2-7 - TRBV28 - TGTGCCAGCAGTTTATCCCGGCCAAAATACGAGCAGTACTTC CASSLSRPKYEQYF
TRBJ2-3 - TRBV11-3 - TGTGCCAGCAGCCTTAAGTGGGCAGATACGCAGTATTTT CASSLKWADTQYF
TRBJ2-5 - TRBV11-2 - TGTGCCAGCACTCCTCCGGGACGACAATTGGAGACCCAGTACTTC CASTPPGRQLETQYF
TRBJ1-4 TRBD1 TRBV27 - TGTGCCAGCAGTCCGCGGACAGGGCGCGCAACTAATGAAAAACTGTTTTTT CASSPRTGRATNEKLFF
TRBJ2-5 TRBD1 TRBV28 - TGTGCCAGCAGTTTAGCCGGGACAGGAAGGGAGACCCAGTACTTC CASSLAGTGRETQYF
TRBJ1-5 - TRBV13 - TGTGCCAGCAGCCTTGCTGAAGGTCAGCCCCAGCATTTT CASSLAEGQPQHF
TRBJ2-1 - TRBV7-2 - TGTGCCAGCAGCCGAACCGGGGCCAGTCTCAATGAGCAGTTCTTC CASSRTGASLNEQFF
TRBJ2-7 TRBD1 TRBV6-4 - TGTGCCAACTGGACAGGTGGGCACGAGCAGTACTTC CANWTGGHEQYF
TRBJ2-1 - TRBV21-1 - TGTGCCAGCAGCAAAGCTATACGACAGGGGAAACTAGCGGTCACAGTGAATGAGCAGTTCTTC CASSKAIRQGKLAVTVNEQFF
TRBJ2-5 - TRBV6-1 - TGTGCCAGCAGTGACAAAGAGACCCAGTACTTC CASSDKETQYF
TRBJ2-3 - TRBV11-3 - TGTGCCAGCAGCTTACAGGACACAGATACGCAGTATTTT CASSLQDTDTQYF
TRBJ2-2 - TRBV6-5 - TGTGCCAGCAGAAGGACGGTGAACACCGGGGAGCTGTTTTTT CASRRTVNTGELFF
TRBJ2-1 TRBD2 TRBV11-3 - TGTGCCAGCGCCGATGGCGGGAGATCGCAGTTCTTC CASADGGRSQFF
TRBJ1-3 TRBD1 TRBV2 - TGTGCCAGCAGTGATCCCCGACAGGGGGCTATGGGAAACACCATATATTTT CASSDPRQGAMGNTIYF
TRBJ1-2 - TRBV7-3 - TGTGCCAGCAGCCCCGGCCTCGACAGTAATGGCTACACCTTC CASSPGLDSNGYTF
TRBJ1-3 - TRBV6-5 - TGTGCCAGCAGTTCTTGGGGGGGTACCTCTGGAAACACCATATATTTT CASSSWGGTSGNTIYF
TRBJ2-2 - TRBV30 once TGTGCCTGGAGTGTGAGTGGGATAACCGGGGAGCTGTTTTTT CAWSVSGITGELFF
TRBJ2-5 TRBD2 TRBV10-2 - TGCGCCAGCAGCCCACTAGCGGGGGAAGAGACCCAGTACTTC CASSPLAGEETQYF
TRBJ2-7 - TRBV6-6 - TGTGCCAGCAGAACCACAGGGTACGAGCAGTACTTC CASRTTGYEQYF
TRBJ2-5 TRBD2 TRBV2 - TGTGCCAGCAGTGCGGCGGGAGTCGATGAGACCCAGTACTTC CASSAAGVDETQYF
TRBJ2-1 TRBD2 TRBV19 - TGTGCCAGTAGTACGAGCGGGAGGGGGTACAATGAGCAGTTCTTC CASSTSGRGYNEQFF
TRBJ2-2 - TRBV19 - TGTGCCAGTAGGCCTGGGAGGTCCAGAAACACCGGGGAGCTGTTTTTT CASRPGRSRNTGELFF
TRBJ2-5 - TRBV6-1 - TGTGCCAGCAGCTTCGACAGACAAGAGACCCAGTACTTC CASSFDRQETQYF
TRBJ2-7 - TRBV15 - TGTGCCACCAGCAGCGGATACTACGAGCAGTACTTC CATSSGYYEQYF
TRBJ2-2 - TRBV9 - TGTGCCAGCAGTCGAGGGAGCACCGGGGAGCTGTTTTTT CASSRGSTGELFF
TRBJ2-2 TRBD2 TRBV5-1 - TGCGCCAGCAGCGTAGCGGGAGGGGACGGGGAGCTGTTTTTT CASSVAGGDGELFF
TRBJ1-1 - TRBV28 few TGTGCCAGCAGTTTGGGGCTTATGAGGACTGAAGCTTTCTTT CASSLGLMRTEAFF
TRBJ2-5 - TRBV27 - TGTGCCAGCAGTGTCCTGTTTGGCGGGGAGACCCAGTACTTC CASSVLFGGETQYF
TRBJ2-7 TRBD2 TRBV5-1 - TGCGCCAGCAGCTCACTAGCGGGAGACTACGAGCAGTACTTC CASSSLAGDYEQYF
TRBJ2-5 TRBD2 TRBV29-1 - TGCAGCGTTGAATATCCTAGCGGGAGGGAGTACCAAGAGACCCAGTACTTC CSVEYPSGREYQETQYF
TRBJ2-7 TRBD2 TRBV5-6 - TGTGCCAGCAGCTTGTGGTCTAGCGGGTCCTACGAGCAGTACTTC CASSLWSSGSYEQYF
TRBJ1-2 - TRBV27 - TGTGCCAGCAGTCCACCTCCTCCTAACTATGGCTACACCTTC CASSPPPPNYGYTF